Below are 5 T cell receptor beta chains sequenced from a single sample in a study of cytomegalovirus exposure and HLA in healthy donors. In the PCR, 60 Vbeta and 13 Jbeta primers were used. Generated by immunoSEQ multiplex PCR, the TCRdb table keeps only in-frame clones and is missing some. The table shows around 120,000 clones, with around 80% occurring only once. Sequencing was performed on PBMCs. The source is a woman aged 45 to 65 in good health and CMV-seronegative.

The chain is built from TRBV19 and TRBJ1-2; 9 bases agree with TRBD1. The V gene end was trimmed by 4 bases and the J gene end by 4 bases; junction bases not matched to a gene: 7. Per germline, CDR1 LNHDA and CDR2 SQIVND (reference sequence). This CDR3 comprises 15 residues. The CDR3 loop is CASSKTGGASYGYTF. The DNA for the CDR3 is TGTGCCAGTAGTAAAACAGGGGGCGCAAGCTATGGCTACACCTTC.

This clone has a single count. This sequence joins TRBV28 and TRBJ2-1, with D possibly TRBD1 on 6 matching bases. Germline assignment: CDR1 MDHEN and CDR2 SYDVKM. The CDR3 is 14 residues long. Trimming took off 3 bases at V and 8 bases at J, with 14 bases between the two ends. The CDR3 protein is CASSFGGPFDEQFF. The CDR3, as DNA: TGTGCCAGCAGTTTTGGGGGCCCCTTTGATGAGCAGTTCTTC.

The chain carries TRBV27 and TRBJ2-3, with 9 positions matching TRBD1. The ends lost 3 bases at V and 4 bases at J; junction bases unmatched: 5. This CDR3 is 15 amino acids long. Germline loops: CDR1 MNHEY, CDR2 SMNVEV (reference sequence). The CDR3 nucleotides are TGTGCCAGCAGTTTTGGGACAGGGAGGCCAGATACGCAGTATTTT. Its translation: CASSFGTGRPDTQYF.

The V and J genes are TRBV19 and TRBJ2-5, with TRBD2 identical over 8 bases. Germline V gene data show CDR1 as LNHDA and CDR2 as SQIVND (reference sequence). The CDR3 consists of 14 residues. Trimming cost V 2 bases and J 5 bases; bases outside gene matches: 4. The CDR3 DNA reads TGTGCCAGTAGTATAACGGGAGGGAGGGAGACCCAGTACTTC. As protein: CASSITGGRETQYF.

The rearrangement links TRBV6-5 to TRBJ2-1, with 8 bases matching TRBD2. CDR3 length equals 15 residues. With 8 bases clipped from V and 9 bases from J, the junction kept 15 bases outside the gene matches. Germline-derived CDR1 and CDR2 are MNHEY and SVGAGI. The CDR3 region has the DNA TGTGCCAGCTCGGTTTCCGGCGGGAGGTCAGGTGAGCAGTTCTTC. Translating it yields CASSVSGGRSGEQFF.